One sample yielded the 25 T cell receptor beta chains listed below, sequenced in a study of T-cell memory formation after mild COVID-19. Using its own MiXCR run on the 5' RACE reads, TCRdb lists one record per CDR3 protein. The sample carries 450,000 to 650,000 distinct CDR3 sequences, roughly 20% recorded once. Sequenced sample: PBMCs or a T cell subset sorted from them (not recorded which). These receptors were collected from an adult woman who had mild COVID-19 (a few samples of this study predate the infection). Cell type and time point are not known.

The V gene is TRBV2, the J gene TRBJ1-6; unclear D gene. V shed 6 bases and J shed 9 bases, with 9 bases lying between them. In germline, CDR1 is SNHLY, CDR2 FYNNEI. CDR3 length: 12 residues. In DNA form, the CDR3 reads TGTGCCAGCAGAAAGGCCGGTTCACCCCTCCACTTT. This sequence encodes CASRKAGSPLHF. The whole variable domain, filled in from reference TRBV2 and TRBJ1-6, reads EPEVTQTPSHQVTQMGQEVILRCVPISNHLYFYWYRQILGQKVEFLVSFYNNEISEKSEIFDDQFSVERPDGSNFTLKIRSTKLEDSAMYFCASRKAGSPLHFGNGTRLTVT.

This clonotype was observed a few times. The V gene is TRBV29-1, the J gene TRBJ1-1; D gene unclear. The CDR3 runs to 11 residues. Trimming removed 5 bases at V and 5 bases at J, with 9 bases between. CDR1 SQVTM and CDR2 ANQGSEA come from the germline V gene. The CDR3 is CSVTRMTEAFF. For the CDR3, the DNA is TGCAGCGTTACCAGAATGACTGAAGCTTTCTTT.

The V and J genes are TRBV11-2 and TRBJ1-2, with 10 bases aligning to TRBD1. Trimming at V came to 4 bases and at J to 7 bases, leaving 9 bases not matched to a gene. Germline lookup yields CDR1 SGHAT and CDR2 FQNNGV. The CDR3 is 15 amino acids. CDR3 coding DNA: TGTGCCAGCAGCTCAACTGACAGGGGGCGAGGTGGCTACACCTTC. Amino acid sequence: CASSSTDRGRGGYTF.

This clonotype turned up a few times. The rearrangement links TRBV7-9 to TRBJ2-1; 11 bases match TRBD2. V lost 2 bases, J lost 5 bases, and 5 bases stayed unmatched. This CDR3 comprises 16 residues. Germline V gives CDR1 SEHNR, CDR2 FQNEAQ (reference sequence). The CDR3, as DNA: TGTGCCAGCAGCTTATCGAAGACTAGCGGGGACAATGAGCAGTTCTTC. Translation: CASSLSKTSGDNEQFF.

This clonotype appeared a few times. The genes are TRBV29-1 and TRBJ1-1, with unresolved D. CDR1 is SQVTM, CDR2 ANQGSEA, per germline. V dropped 0 bases and J dropped 5 bases, with 7 bases sitting between them. The CDR3 has 12 amino acids. The CDR3 sequence is CSVEDLGTEAFF. The CDR3 bases are TGCAGCGTTGAAGATCTGGGAACTGAAGCTTTCTTT. The whole variable domain, remainder taken from reference TRBV29-1 and TRBJ1-1, is SAVISQKPSRDICQRGTSLTIQCQVDSQVTMMFWYRQQPGQSLTLIATANQGSEATYESGFVIDKFPISRPNLTFSTLTVSNMSPEDSSIYLCSVEDLGTEAFFGQGTRLTVV.

This chain connects TRBV5-1 to TRBJ2-7; weak D call: TRBD2 (7 bases). Trimming cost V 1 base and J 3 bases, with 14 bases left between them. The CDR3 spans 15 residues. CDR1 and CDR2 (germline): SGHRS, YFSETQ. DNA for the CDR3: TGCGCCAGCAGCTTGTACAGGGAGGGAAGCTACGAGCAGTACTTC. Encoded protein: CASSLYREGSYEQYF.

This clonotype has more than one count but fewer than ten. The chain joins TRBV3-2 to TRBJ2-3; the table's TRBD2 call for D was not verified on the DNA. TRBV3-2 is labeled a pseudogene. The CDR3 spans 16 residues. CDR3 region: CASSQGTSGSSHTQYF. For the CDR3, the DNA is TGTGCCAGCAGCCAAGGGACTAGCGGGAGTAGTCATACGCAGTATTTT.

In this sample, this clonotype turned up a few times. This chain joins TRBV7-9 and TRBJ2-1, with 11 bases matching TRBD2. Unmatched junction bases numbered 12, after V lost 4 bases and J lost 7 bases. From germline, CDR1 is SEHNR and CDR2 FQNEAQ (reference sequence). The CDR3 consists of 17 residues. The CDR3 nucleotides read TGTGCCAGCAGCTCACGACTAGCGGGGCCTAAGGGTAATGAGCAGTTCTTC. It encodes CASSSRLAGPKGNEQFF.

This clonotype appeared a single time. The rearrangement links TRBV30 to TRBJ2-2; TRBD2 is a possible D gene (6 bases). This CDR3 has 16 amino acids. Germline CDR1 is GTSNPN and CDR2 is SVGIG (reference sequence). The V gene lost 2 bases and the J gene lost 3 bases, with 16 bases spanning the gap. The CDR3 nucleotides read TGTGCCTGGAGTTCCTGGAATAGCGGCTACACCGGGGAGCTGTTTTTT. Residues: CAWSSWNSGYTGELFF.

This clonotype was seen a single time. The chain carries TRBV4-2 and TRBJ2-7; D not certain. The germline CDR1 and CDR2 sequences are LGHNA and YNFKEQ. The germline V and J ends were trimmed by 1 base and 6 bases, with 19 bases remaining between them. This CDR3 has 16 residues. The CDR3 loop is CASSQVGALFSGEQYF. CDR3 DNA sequence: TGTGCCAGCAGCCAAGTTGGAGCCCTCTTTTCTGGCGAGCAGTACTTC.

This clonotype was seen more than once but under ten times. The V and J genes are TRBV4-3 and TRBJ1-1; a weak D match, TRBD1 (5 bases). From germline, CDR1 is LGHNA and CDR2 YSLEER. The CDR3 is 13 residues long. Trimming removed 0 bases at V and 11 bases at J, with 13 bases between. DNA of the CDR3: TGCGCCAGCAGCCAAGATCCGGGACGCCGGGCTTTCTTT. Protein product: CASSQDPGRRAFF.

J is TRBJ2-2 and V is TRBV18; 10 nucleotides align to TRBD1. The CDR3 is 19 residues long. Germline loops: CDR1 KGHSH, CDR2 LQKENI. V was clipped by 0 bases and J by 0 bases; unmatched bases: 7. This chain's CDR3 is CASSPPWTGGPTNTGELFF. CDR3 coding DNA: TGTGCCAGCTCACCACCGTGGACAGGGGGTCCCACGAACACCGGGGAGCTGTTTTTT.

V and J are TRBV6-1 and TRBJ1-6, with D maybe TRBD1 (5 bases). The CDR3 sequence is 16 residues long. Trimming shortened V by 0 bases and J by 7 bases, and 13 bases separated the two germline ends. Germline CDR1 is MNHNS and CDR2 is SASEGT. The CDR3 region has the DNA TGTGCCAGCAGTGAAGCCCAGGGAGCGGGAAATTCACCCCTCCACTTT. This codes for CASSEAQGAGNSPLHF.

The sample holds a few counts of this clonotype. The chain is built from TRBV12-3 or TRBV12-4 and TRBJ2-7, with 8 nucleotides matching TRBD1. Trimming at V came to 6 bases and at J to 4 bases, leaving 5 bases not matched to a gene. CDR3 size: 13 residues. The CDR3 DNA is TGTGCCAGCAGAAACAGGGGGGCATACGAGCAGTACTTC. Translation: CASRNRGAYEQYF.

V and J are TRBV5-1 and TRBJ2-1; 8 bases fit TRBD2. J was trimmed by 5 bases and V by 2 bases; bases with no gene match: 15. Germline CDR1 is SGHRS and CDR2 is YFSETQ. This CDR3 contains 18 residues. DNA for the CDR3: TGCGCCAGCAGCTTAGGACCGGGGGGGCTGTTCCGTCACAATGAGCAGTTCTTC. This translates into CASSLGPGGLFRHNEQFF.

The rearrangement joins TRBV7-6 to TRBJ1-4; D gene ambiguous. V was cut by 5 bases and J by 4 bases, with 8 bases left in between. Germline CDR1 reads SGHVS; CDR2 reads FNYEAQ. The CDR3 runs 13 residues. The CDR3 DNA reads TGTGCCAGCAGCGCCTTCGTTAATGAAAAACTGTTTTTT. Translated: CASSAFVNEKLFF.

Only a few counts were recorded for this clonotype. The junction does not match germline at one end; this may be a read error. The chain carries TRBV6-2 or TRBV6-3 and TRBJ2-1, with 12 bases fitting TRBD2. The germline gives CDR1 MNHEY, CDR2 SVGEGT. This CDR3 region has 11 residues. The CDR3 coding sequence is TGTGCCAGCAGCGGACTAGCGGGACCTATCTTC. Amino acids: CASSGLAGPIF.

V usage is TRBV5-1 and J usage is TRBJ1-1, with 11 bases fitting TRBD1. CDR1 and CDR2 (germline): SGHRS, YFSETQ. V shed 3 bases and J 0 bases; nucleotides not matched to a gene: 4. The CDR3 sequence is 16 residues long. CDR3 sequence (DNA): TGCGCCAGCAGCTACTGGACAGGGGGCATGAACACTGAAGCTTTCTTT. It translates to CASSYWTGGMNTEAFF.

This clonotype has only a few counts. The chain combines TRBV29-1 with TRBJ1-2; 9 bases match TRBD1. CDR3 length: 12 residues. Looked up from germline, CDR1 is SQVTM and CDR2 is ANQGSEA. With V trimmed by 6 bases and J by 7 bases, 6 bases remained unmatched. The DNA for the CDR3 is TGCAGCGTAACAGGGGGCGTAAGTGGCTACACCTTC. It yields the protein CSVTGGVSGYTF.

The table lists this clonotype with a few counts. CDR3 amino acids: CAKGDTQYF. The CDR3 DNA reads TGTGCCAAAGGGGATACGCAGTATTTT. This sequence joins TRBV5-5 and TRBJ2-3, with D hard to call. Germline loops: CDR1 SGHKS, CDR2 YYEKEE (reference sequence). Trimming left V 9 bases short and J 6 bases short, with 5 bases between. This CDR3 region has 9 residues.

The count of this clonotype is one. The V gene is TRBV6-1, the J gene TRBJ1-2; 7 nucleotides agree with TRBD1. Germline lookup yields CDR1 MNHNS and CDR2 SASEGT. Unmatched junction bases numbered 11, after V lost 2 bases and J lost 8 bases. The CDR3 spans 15 residues. CDR3 residues: CASSEQGGRDWGYTF. DNA of the CDR3: TGTGCCAGCAGTGAACAGGGGGGACGTGATTGGGGCTACACCTTC.

This clonotype has just a few counts. This chain connects TRBV7-2 to TRBJ1-4; maybe TRBD1 (6 bases). From germline, CDR1 is SGHTA and CDR2 FQGNSA. The CDR3 extends over 13 amino acids. Deletions cut 1 base from V and 12 bases from J, with 12 bases between. The CDR3 DNA reads as TGTGCCAGCAGCTTAGAACGGGGGGCTGAACTGTTTTTT. As protein: CASSLERGAELFF.

This rearrangement joins TRBV18 to TRBJ1-2, with D hard to call. CDR3 size: 15 residues. Per the germline V gene, CDR1 is KGHSH and CDR2 is LQKENI. V lost 3 bases, J lost 4 bases, and 15 bases lay in between. The CDR3 nucleotides are TGTGCCAGCTCACCTGGGCAGGAGGGTGGCTATGGCTACACCTTC. Its protein product is CASSPGQEGGYGYTF.

This chain uses TRBV18 with TRBJ2-7; possible D gene TRBD1, 6 bases. Germline CDR1 and CDR2: KGHSH and LQKENI. The CDR3 is made up of 14 amino acids. Trimming took 2 bases from V and 6 from J, leaving 14 bases between them. The chain's CDR3 is CASSPGMGATEQYF. The CDR3 bases are TGTGCCAGCTCACCAGGAATGGGGGCAACCGAGCAGTACTTC.

This clonotype showed up just a few times. The chain carries TRBV29-1 and TRBJ2-7, with TRBD1 as a possible D gene (6 bases). This CDR3 comprises 15 residues. CDR1 is SQVTM and CDR2 is ANQGSEA in the germline V gene. Trimming took 1 base from V and 2 from J, leaving 15 bases between them. In DNA form, the CDR3 reads TGCAGCGTTGAAGCCCGGGACAAAAAGACCTACGAGCAGTACTTC. The encoded protein is CSVEARDKKTYEQYF.